This T cell receptor beta chain was identified in a study of PD-L1 blockade in urothelial cancer. About the research overall: It was at 3 weeks (second dose) and 6 weeks after treatment start that blood was analyzed. The median number of T cells present in blood samples was approximately 130,000.

Noted time point: peripheral blood 6 weeks after treatment start. Data came from immunoSEQ multiplex PCR; TCRdb stores just in-frame clones and leaves some out. The table lists 45,000 to 55,000 clones, under 85% of them singletons. Study-wide findings and caveats: Durable-benefit patients showed greater tumor-associated blood clone expansion at 3 weeks.

This clone was recorded only once. Its target is unknown. Germline V lookup: CDR1 SGHAT, CDR2 FQNNGV. The CDR3 is 13 amino acids. Deletions cut 1 base from V and 8 bases from J, with 11 bases between. The source of this sequence is a man in his fifties with urothelial cancer. The chain combines TRBV11-2 with TRBJ1-2; no clear D. The sequences come from PBMCs, collected around atezolizumab (anti-PD-L1) treatment. The CDR3, as DNA: TGTGCCAGCAGCTTAGGCTCGGGATTCGGCTACACCTTC. Its protein is CASSLGSGFGYTF.